What follows describes a single T cell receptor (beta chain). Its cognate antigen is unknown. CDR1 and CDR2 (germline): SEHNR, FQNEAQ (reference sequence). The length of the CDR3 is 13 residues. Trimming shortened V by 6 bases and J by 6 bases, and 12 bases separated the two germline ends. This specimen belongs to a study of CD8 T cells in Susac syndrome. Study observations and caveats: In its TCR sequencing and HLA analysis, the study acknowledged that the number of individuals was relatively small.

Reverse transcription of about 0.5 to 1 ug RNA used random hexamers. TCRdb processed the immunoSEQ multiplex PCR reads anew with MiXCR; each CDR3 protein has one entry. The sample holds about 47,000 distinct CDR3 sequences, about 92% seen once. High-throughput TCR beta sequencing covered peripheral CD8+ and CD4+ T cells. Matching for age and sex applied to the controls, who were healthy donors. The rearrangement uses TRBV7-9 and TRBJ2-1; D possibly matches TRBD1 or TRBD2 (6 bases each). This TCR derives from a human donor in good health. The sequenced sample was CD8+ T cells from PBMCs. The CDR3 loop reads CASRWGAANEQFF. The CDR3 region has the DNA TGTGCCAGCAGATGGGGGGCGGCCAATGAGCAGTTCTTC.